This TCR beta chain came from a study of monozygotic twins with inflammatory bowel disease. On this clonotype: Its matching antigen is unknown.

Study-wide results and limits: In these data, no single strong IBD-associated signal or clonotype received support. Clonotype overlap with others was lower in IBD patients than in healthy twins, a difference that was greatest with disease activity.

TCRdb reanalyzed the 5' RACE reads, giving one entry per CDR3 protein sequence and no DNA. The sample is made up of 330,000 or so distinct CDR3 sequences, and the top ten hold around 2% of it. Germline values: CDR1 GTSNPN, CDR2 SVGIG (reference sequence). This CDR3 contains 15 residues. The chain couples TRBV30 to TRBJ1-5; TCRdb calls TRBD1, which cannot be checked without DNA. The specimen sequenced was blood. The clonotype was recovered from a human donor with ulcerative colitis or Crohn's disease, or a healthy co-twin of an affected twin (not recorded which). Here the CDR3 reads CAWSWGPLGNQPQHF.